These 20 T cell receptor beta chains came from one sample sequenced in a study of blood T cells in healthy people across ages. Alongside a J-beta primer mix, a sample-barcoded 5' primer served in a second PCR lasting about 6 to 12 cycles. TCRdb fed the 5' RACE reads into MiXCR, producing one record per CDR3 protein. The table records roughly 500,000 distinct CDR3 sequences, about 24% of them present only once. This same sample was also taken into another study, of T cells of mothers and their children.

The source material was blood. These receptors all stem from a boy aged 5-17 years in good health.

The CDR3: CSARDTIRFSTDTQYF. In nucleotides, the CDR3 is TGCAGTGCTAGAGATACCATCCGGTTTAGCACAGATACGCAGTATTTT. This sequence joins TRBV20-1 and TRBJ2-3; D uncertain. This CDR3 comprises 16 residues. Trimming pared 0 bases from V and 0 bases from J, leaving 13 bases between. CDR1 is DFQATT, CDR2 SNEGSKA, per germline (reference sequence).

V is TRBV3-1 and J is TRBJ2-7; 13 bases fit TRBD2. V lost 4 bases and J lost 3; bases outside the gene matches: 3. The CDR3 is 15 residues long. Germline V gene data show CDR1 as LGHDT and CDR2 as YNNKEL (reference sequence). The CDR3 region is CASSPTSGRFYEQYF. The CDR3 nucleotides are TGTGCCAGCAGCCCGACTAGCGGGAGGTTCTACGAGCAGTACTTC.

The rearrangement uses TRBV6-5 and TRBJ2-3, with 13 positions matching TRBD2. The CDR3 spans 16 residues. Per the germline V gene, CDR1 is MNHEY and CDR2 is SVGAGI. The V and J ends lost 6 bases and 2 bases, in that order; junction bases with no gene match: 5. The CDR3 sequence is CASSRGLAGYTDTQYF. Written as DNA, the CDR3 is TGTGCCAGCAGCAGGGGACTAGCGGGGTACACAGATACGCAGTATTTT.

Regarding this clonotype: Germline is not matched at one junction end, which may reflect a read error. This chain joins TRBV20-1 and TRBJ1-1; perhaps TRBD1 as D (5 bases). Germline lookup yields CDR1 DFQATT and CDR2 SNEGSKA (reference sequence). This CDR3 spans 15 amino acids. CDR3 coding DNA: TGCAGTGCTAGAGAGGGAGGGACTCCTTGGACTGAAGCTTTCTTC. This translates into CSAREGGTPWTEAFF.

This clonotype has at least ten counts. The chain has TRBV28 and TRBJ2-7, with D perhaps matching TRBD2 (6 bases). Looked up from germline, CDR1 is MDHEN and CDR2 is SYDVKM. This CDR3 region has 14 residues. V dropped 8 bases and J dropped 0 bases, with 14 bases sitting between them. DNA of the CDR3: TGTGCCAGCGGATTAGCGGTCCCCTCCTACGAGCAGTACTTC. As protein: CASGLAVPSYEQYF.

This clonotype was seen a handful of times. The V call is TRBV7-2, the J call TRBJ2-3; 14 nucleotides match TRBD2. In germline, CDR1 is SGHTA, CDR2 FQGNSA. CDR3 length: 16 amino acids. Unmatched junction bases numbered 5, after V lost 5 bases and J lost 4 bases. The CDR3 DNA follows: TGTGCCAGCAGCGACTGGGGACTAGCGGGAGCAGATACGCAGTATTTT. It specifies CASSDWGLAGADTQYF.

V and J are TRBV12-3 or TRBV12-4 and TRBJ1-2, with 8 bases identical to TRBD1. The J segment lost 4 bases and the V segment lost 5 bases, leaving 18 bases of the junction unmatched. The CDR3 extends over 18 amino acids. In DNA, the CDR3 is TGTGCCAGCAGTACGAGCCCAGGACAGGGATGGCCGGCCTATGGCTACACCTTC. Its protein is CASSTSPGQGWPAYGYTF.

This chain joins TRBV4-2 and TRBJ2-1; 8 bases line up with TRBD2. Looked up from germline, CDR1 is LGHNA and CDR2 is YNFKEQ. Germline trimming cut 0 bases from V and 8 bases from J; bases unmatched to any gene: 12. The CDR3 totals 17 residues. The chain's CDR3 is CASSQDQSGGLVYEQFF. For the CDR3, the DNA is TGTGCCAGCAGCCAAGATCAAAGCGGGGGACTGGTCTATGAGCAGTTCTTC.

This clonotype has ten or more counts. The V and J genes are TRBV6-5 and TRBJ2-4; D might be TRBD1 or TRBD2, each matching 5 bases. Germline assignment: CDR1 MNHEY and CDR2 SVGAGI. V lost 5 bases to trimming and J lost 7 bases, with 18 bases between them. CDR3 size: 15 residues. For the CDR3, the DNA is TGTGCCAGCAGTGTGGCAGAGGGGCCGGGGAACATTCAGTACTTC. This translates into CASSVAEGPGNIQYF.

This clonotype was detected many times. The V gene is TRBV4-2, the J gene TRBJ2-1; D assignment may be TRBD1 or TRBD2 (6 bases each). The V and J ends lost 0 bases and 7 bases respectively, with 13 bases between them. The germline V gene has CDR1 LGHNA and CDR2 YNFKEQ. The CDR3 has 15 residues. CDR3 coding DNA: TGTGCCAGCAGCCAAGATACCCAGGGGAGGAATGAGCAGTTCTTC. Encoded protein: CASSQDTQGRNEQFF.

This sequence joins TRBV20-1 and TRBJ1-3; D is undetermined. The germline CDR1 and CDR2 sequences are DFQATT and SNEGSKA (reference sequence). The CDR3 length is 15 residues. Trimming left V 0 bases short and J 0 bases short, with 9 bases between. The CDR3 nucleotides are TGCAGTGCTAGAGATCGGGCGGTCTCTGGAAACACCATATATTTT. Protein product: CSARDRAVSGNTIYF.

The V gene is TRBV6-5, the J gene TRBJ1-2; 7 bases line up with TRBD1. Germline trimming cut 5 bases from V and 5 bases from J; bases unmatched to any gene: 5. The CDR3 loop spans 13 amino acids. Per the germline V gene, CDR1 is MNHEY and CDR2 is SVGAGI. The CDR3 bases are TGTGCCAGCAGTACGGGACAGTTATATGGCTACACCTTC. Encoded protein: CASSTGQLYGYTF.

This chain links TRBV7-3 with TRBJ2-6; tentatively, D is TRBD2 (6 bases). Germline-derived CDR1 and CDR2 are SGHTA and FQGTGA. CDR3 size: 16 residues. V shed 5 bases and J shed 1 base, with 12 bases lying between them. The CDR3 spells CASSPFRGSGANVLTF. As DNA, the CDR3 is TGTGCCAGCAGCCCATTTCGGGGGTCTGGGGCCAACGTCCTGACTTTC.

This clonotype was recorded a few times. The chain employs TRBV3-1 and TRBJ2-1, with D possibly TRBD2 on 7 matching bases. From germline, CDR1 is LGHDT and CDR2 YNNKEL (reference sequence). This CDR3 has 15 amino acids. With 7 bases removed from V and 5 bases from J, the gap between germline ends came to 18 bases. DNA for the CDR3: TGTGCCAGCACCCGAGGGGGGGCGAGGGACAATGAGCAGTTCTTC. Its translation: CASTRGGARDNEQFF.

The sample holds a few counts of this clonotype. The chain carries TRBV6-2 or TRBV6-3 and TRBJ2-7, with TRBD1 matching over 7 bases. The germline V gene encodes CDR1 MNHEY and CDR2 SVGEGT. J lost 1 base, V lost 4 bases, and 7 bases had no gene match. CDR3 length: 15 amino acids. The CDR3 DNA reads as TGTGCCAGCAGTTCATCTCCGGGACAGTCCTACGAGCAGTACTTC. Its protein product is CASSSSPGQSYEQYF.

J is TRBJ2-5 and V is TRBV27, with TRBD1 identical over 9 bases. V shed 5 bases, J shed 5 bases, and the junction held 9 bases outside the gene matches. From germline, CDR1 is MNHEY and CDR2 SMNVEV (reference sequence). This CDR3 has 15 residues. The CDR3 DNA reads as TGTGCCAGCAGTGCACCGAACAGGGGGCGGGAGACCCAGTACTTC. Encoded protein: CASSAPNRGRETQYF.

The chain employs TRBV4-2 and TRBJ2-7; no clear D gene. The length of the CDR3 is 16 residues. The ends were cut back, 3 bases at V and 0 bases at J, with 15 bases in the middle. The germline V gene has CDR1 LGHNA and CDR2 YNFKEQ. This CDR3 is CASSHPDRWSSYEQYF. CDR3 in DNA: TGTGCCAGCAGCCACCCTGATCGGTGGAGCTCCTACGAGCAGTACTTC.

A remark on this clonotype: Sequence at one end of the junction differs from germline and may be a read error. This sequence joins TRBV7-2 and TRBJ2-3; D possibly uses TRBD1 or TRBD2 (5 bases each). The germline CDR1 and CDR2 sequences are SGHTA and FQGNSA. The CDR3 is made up of 17 amino acids. CDR3 sequence: CASSSHRDPWGTDTRYF. The CDR3 DNA reads as TGTGCCAGCAGCTCCCACCGGGACCCCTGGGGCACAGATACGCGGTATTTT.

The gene calls are TRBV29-1 and TRBJ1-2; the D gene is possibly TRBD1 (5 bases). The germline V and J ends were trimmed by 0 bases and 1 base, with 15 bases remaining between them. The CDR3 is 16 residues long. Germline V gene lookup returns CDR1 SQVTM and CDR2 ANQGSEA. As DNA, the CDR3 is TGCAGCGTTGAAGAGTTATCCCGACAGCTTAACTATGGCTACACCTTC. It codes for CSVEELSRQLNYGYTF.

The sample holds a few counts of this clonotype. CDR3: CASSLSRGAGANVLTF. The CDR3 nucleotides are TGTGCCAGCAGTTTATCTCGGGGCGCTGGGGCCAACGTCCTGACTTTC. This chain joins TRBV28 and TRBJ2-5; tentatively, D is TRBD1 or TRBD2 (5 bases each). The J call may be wrong; the DNA end is better matched by TRBJ2-6. Germline V gene sequence: CDR1 MDHEN, CDR2 SYDVKM. The CDR3 totals 16 residues.